This is a list of T cell receptor beta chains from one sample in a study of a mutant IDH1 vaccine in newly diagnosed glioma. Sequencing was performed with immunoSEQ multiplex PCR; in TCRdb, only in-frame clones are kept and a portion is missing. The sample contains nearly 50,000 clones, 86% of which appear only once. Sequencing was performed on PBMCs, taken from a glioma patient treated with radiotherapy, temozolomide or both. The receptors were gathered from a man in his forties or fifties with glioma. Both conserved end residues are part of each CDR3. Size values are once, few and many counts, or a class for expanded clones, and some rows have none.

clone_size: NA; v_call: TRBV7-2; j_call: TRBJ1-5; cdr3_length: 16; cdr3_aa: CASSPGGREANQPQHF
clone_size: NA; v_call: TRBV2; j_call: TRBJ2-4; cdr3_length: 14; cdr3_aa: CASNQGDVKNIQYF
clone_size: few; v_call: TRBV6-6; j_call: TRBJ1-1; cdr3_length: 14; cdr3_aa: CASSVGRLNTEAFF
clone_size: NA; v_call: TRBV4-1; j_call: TRBJ2-1; cdr3_length: 17; cdr3_aa: CASTPTGLGAGVDEQFF
clone_size: NA; v_call: TRBV5-6; j_call: TRBJ2-7; cdr3_length: 16; cdr3_aa: CASSLGGLVEGYEQYF
clone_size: NA; v_call: TRBV5-8; j_call: TRBJ1-1; cdr3_length: 13; cdr3_aa: CASSLNRDTEAFF
clone_size: NA; v_call: TRBV9; j_call: TRBJ2-7; cdr3_length: 14; cdr3_aa: CASSVGRELYEQYF
clone_size: NA; v_call: TRBV19; j_call: TRBJ1-4; cdr3_length: 14; cdr3_aa: CASRGQATNEKLFF
clone_size: NA; v_call: TRBV12-5; j_call: TRBJ2-5; cdr3_length: 13; cdr3_aa: CASGLTRAETQYF
clone_size: NA; v_call: TRBV5-4; j_call: TRBJ2-5; cdr3_length: 14; cdr3_aa: CASSLGQGRETQYF
clone_size: few; v_call: TRBV7-7; j_call: TRBJ2-2; cdr3_length: 12; cdr3_aa: CASGRNTGELFF
clone_size: NA; v_call: TRBV5-1; j_call: TRBJ1-1; cdr3_length: 13; cdr3_aa: CASSATTGHGAFF
clone_size: NA; v_call: TRBV27; j_call: TRBJ2-1; cdr3_length: 14; cdr3_aa: CASSPPRGGNEQFF
clone_size: NA; v_call: TRBV19; j_call: TRBJ2-2; cdr3_length: 15; cdr3_aa: CASSAHRLAGGELFF
clone_size: NA; v_call: TRBV5-8; j_call: TRBJ1-5; cdr3_length: 15; cdr3_aa: CASRRDRLAGQPQHF
clone_size: NA; v_call: TRBV7-3; j_call: TRBJ2-3; cdr3_length: 13; cdr3_aa: CASSPSGTDTQYF
clone_size: NA; v_call: TRBV18; j_call: TRBJ2-3; cdr3_length: 14; cdr3_aa: CASSPLTSQDTQYF
clone_size: NA; v_call: TRBV7-2; j_call: TRBJ2-1; cdr3_length: 14; cdr3_aa: CASSLVMVGLEQFF
clone_size: NA; v_call: TRBV19; j_call: TRBJ2-7; cdr3_length: 14; cdr3_aa: CASSPLVGSYEQYF
clone_size: NA; v_call: TRBV9; j_call: TRBJ2-3; cdr3_length: 17; cdr3_aa: CASSVGLAGGRGDTQYF
clone_size: NA; v_call: TRBV5-4; j_call: TRBJ1-6; cdr3_length: 11; cdr3_aa: CASSFKGALHF
clone_size: NA; v_call: TRBV10-3; j_call: TRBJ2-1; cdr3_length: 14; cdr3_aa: CAIRGGGREREQFF
clone_size: few; v_call: TRBV5-1; j_call: TRBJ1-1; cdr3_length: 15; cdr3_aa: CASSLVLGTNTEAFF
clone_size: once; v_call: TRBV9; j_call: TRBJ2-2; cdr3_length: 17; cdr3_aa: CASSLIRGFTNTGELFF
clone_size: NA; v_call: TRBV4-1; j_call: TRBJ2-3; cdr3_length: 18; cdr3_aa: CASSPGPAGLLRTDTQYF
clone_size: NA; v_call: TRBV28; j_call: TRBJ2-7; cdr3_length: 12; cdr3_aa: CASTSGPYEQYF
clone_size: NA; v_call: TRBV18; j_call: TRBJ1-4; cdr3_length: 11; cdr3_aa: CASSPPVEEFF
clone_size: NA; v_call: TRBV5-1; j_call: TRBJ1-4; cdr3_length: 16; cdr3_aa: CASSLDGTRVNEKLFF
clone_size: NA; v_call: TRBV7-9; j_call: TRBJ2-1; cdr3_length: 16; cdr3_aa: CASSNPPSGRPSEQFF
clone_size: NA; v_call: TRBV25-1; j_call: TRBJ2-1; cdr3_length: 13; cdr3_aa: CASSAGAYNEQFF
clone_size: few; v_call: TRBV27; j_call: TRBJ1-5; cdr3_length: 16; cdr3_aa: CASSLDRKGAGQPQHF
clone_size: NA; v_call: TRBV7-3; j_call: TRBJ2-7; cdr3_length: 15; cdr3_aa: CASSAYTGTAYEQYF
clone_size: NA; v_call: TRBV18; j_call: TRBJ2-5; cdr3_length: 13; cdr3_aa: CASQSEGEETQYF
clone_size: NA; v_call: TRBV19; j_call: TRBJ1-5; cdr3_length: 16; cdr3_aa: CASNKGGNSGNQPQHF
clone_size: NA; v_call: TRBV18; j_call: TRBJ2-1; cdr3_length: 18; cdr3_aa: CASSQYPGVREQPNEQFF
clone_size: few; v_call: TRBV27; j_call: TRBJ1-2; cdr3_length: 15; cdr3_aa: CASRGPPVGGAGYTF
clone_size: NA; v_call: TRBV2; j_call: TRBJ1-1; cdr3_length: 14; cdr3_aa: CASSTQAGNTEAFF
clone_size: NA; v_call: TRBV5-8; j_call: TRBJ1-2; cdr3_length: 14; cdr3_aa: CASSFGGRDYGYTF
clone_size: NA; v_call: TRBV5-1; j_call: TRBJ2-7; cdr3_length: 15; cdr3_aa: CASSLAPASPYEQYF
clone_size: NA; v_call: TRBV28; j_call: TRBJ2-7; cdr3_length: 15; cdr3_aa: CACSSGGTQSYEQYF
clone_size: NA; v_call: TRBV25-1; j_call: TRBJ2-7; cdr3_length: 15; cdr3_aa: CASSPPEDRGNEQYF
clone_size: NA; v_call: TRBV7-3; j_call: TRBJ2-5; cdr3_length: 13; cdr3_aa: CASSLSSGETQYF
clone_size: NA; v_call: TRBV7-9; j_call: TRBJ2-7; cdr3_length: 12; cdr3_aa: CASSVDRDEQYF
clone_size: NA; v_call: TRBV19; j_call: TRBJ2-1; cdr3_length: 17; cdr3_aa: CASSINPLGHSYNEQFF
clone_size: few; v_call: TRBV5-6; j_call: TRBJ1-1; cdr3_length: 13; cdr3_aa: CASSLLPNTEAFF
clone_size: NA; v_call: TRBV21-1; j_call: TRBJ2-7; cdr3_length: 14; cdr3_aa: CASRILLARREQYF
clone_size: NA; v_call: TRBV15; j_call: TRBJ1-2; cdr3_length: 13; cdr3_aa: CATSRDTNYGYTF
clone_size: NA; v_call: TRBV7-9; j_call: TRBJ1-3; cdr3_length: 14; cdr3_aa: CASSLRGAGNTIYF